Shown below are 17 T cell receptor beta chains from a single sample sequenced in a study of glioma-infiltrating T cells after dendritic cell vaccination. Method: immunoSEQ multiplex PCR; TCRdb's copy keeps in-frame clones and lacks some. There are 20,000 to 30,000 clones in the sample; roughly 86% occur only once, and 2.5% to 3% lies in the top ten. Documented time point: after dendritic cell vaccination, including at tumor progression/relapse. The sample was blood, taken after dendritic cell vaccination. Source of these receptors: a human donor with glioblastoma.

The chain employs TRBV4-1 and TRBJ1-2, with 9 bases that match TRBD1. The J segment lost 7 bases and the V segment lost 3 bases, leaving 15 bases of the junction unmatched. The germline CDR1 and CDR2 sequences are MGHRA and YSYEKL. The CDR3 loop spans 17 amino acids. CDR3 sequence (DNA): TGCGCCAGCAGCCATGGGACAGGGTATATGGGAGAAGGTGGCTACACCTTC. Translated: CASSHGTGYMGEGGYTF.

V and J are TRBV6-6 and TRBJ1-5, with a tentative D call TRBD1 (5 bases). Germline V gene data show CDR1 as MNHNY and CDR2 as SVGAGI (reference sequence). The germline V and J ends were trimmed by 8 bases and 0 bases, with 8 bases remaining between them. CDR3 length: 13 residues. In DNA form, the CDR3 reads TGTGCCAGCGGGGGGAGTAGCAATCAGCCCCAGCATTTT. As protein: CASGGSSNQPQHF.

The chain links TRBV10-1 to TRBJ2-5; TRBD2 is a possible D gene (5 bases). This CDR3 has 12 amino acids. Deletions cut 5 bases from V and 4 bases from J, with 8 bases between. The germline V gene has CDR1 WNHNN and CDR2 SYGVQD (reference sequence). The CDR3 DNA reads TGCGCCAGCAGTCAAGGGAGAGAGACCCAGTACTTC. This gives the protein CASSQGRETQYF.

V gene TRBV6-5 combines with J gene TRBJ1-4; no definite D call. CDR3 length equals 15 residues. The germline V gene has CDR1 MNHEY and CDR2 SVGAGI. The V and J ends lost 6 bases and 7 bases respectively, with 18 bases between them. The CDR3: CASSSNTGGGEKLFF. In DNA, the CDR3 is TGTGCCAGCAGCTCTAATACGGGCGGAGGTGAAAAACTGTTTTTT.

This clone was counted a single time. The V call is TRBV6-5, the J call TRBJ1-1; D is possibly TRBD1 (5 bases). Germline V gene lookup returns CDR1 MNHEY and CDR2 SVGAGI. The CDR3 is 14 amino acids. V lost 6 bases and J 1 base, leaving 12 bases between the germline ends. The CDR3 nucleotides read TGTGCCAGCAGACGCGGAGACAGGAACACTGAAGCTTTCTTT. Translated: CASRRGDRNTEAFF.

This sequence joins TRBV30 and TRBJ1-5; TRBD1 aligns across 9 bases. CDR1 GTSNPN and CDR2 SVGIG come from the germline V gene (reference sequence). J lost 2 bases, V lost 0 bases, and 5 bases had no gene match. The CDR3 covers 16 residues. The CDR3, as DNA: TGTGCCTGGAGTGTGTCCGGACAGGGGCGCAATCAGCCCCAGCATTTT. Its translation is CAWSVSGQGRNQPQHF. Full variable domain (outside the CDR3, taken from reference TRBV30 and TRBJ1-5): SQTIHQWPATLVQPVGSPLSLECTVEGTSNPNLYWYRQAAGRGLQLLFYSVGIGQISSEVPQNLSASRPQDRQFILSSKKLLLSDSGFYLCAWSVSGQGRNQPQHFGDGTRLSIL.

The CDR3 DNA reads TGTGCCAGCAGTGGAACCGGGACAACCTACGAGCAGTACTTC. Its translation is CASSGTGTTYEQYF. V and J are TRBV2 and TRBJ2-7; TRBD1 is a possible D gene (6 bases). This CDR3 spans 14 amino acids. The germline CDR1 and CDR2 sequences are SNHLY and FYNNEI. V shed 4 bases and J shed 2 bases, with 12 bases lying between them.

The chain carries TRBV11-2 and TRBJ2-7, with D perhaps TRBD1 (5 bases). Deletions cut 1 base from V and 7 bases from J, with 11 bases between. CDR3 size: 13 residues. Germline loops: CDR1 SGHAT, CDR2 FQNNGV. CDR3 in DNA: TGTGCCAGCAGCTTAGTGTCCCAGGGAGAGCAGTACTTC. This sequence encodes CASSLVSQGEQYF. The full variable domain, completed using reference TRBV11-2 and TRBJ2-7, is EAGVAQSPRYKIIEKRQSVAFWCNPISGHATLYWYQQILGQGPKLLIQFQNNGVVDDSQLPKDRFSAERLKGVDSTLKIQPAKLEDSAVYLCASSLVSQGEQYFGPGTRLTVT.

The chain links TRBV27 to TRBJ2-1; perhaps TRBD1 as D (6 bases). The CDR3 is 16 residues long. V was pared by 5 bases and J by 4 bases, with 18 bases between. The germline V gene has CDR1 MNHEY and CDR2 SMNVEV (reference sequence). CDR3: CASSISNRDWYNEQFF. For the CDR3, the DNA is TGTGCCAGCAGTATCTCAAACAGGGATTGGTACAATGAGCAGTTCTTC.

V and J are TRBV10-3 and TRBJ1-2, with 11 bases aligning to TRBD1. The trim removed 5 bases at V and 6 bases at J, leaving 8 bases unmatched. CDR1 and CDR2 from the germline V gene are ENHRY and SYGVKD. The CDR3 is 15 amino acids. The CDR3 sequence: CAISYSGQGGDGYTF. DNA for the CDR3: TGTGCCATCAGTTATTCGGGACAGGGGGGCGATGGCTACACCTTC.

This clone has more than one count but fewer than ten. The chain joins TRBV6-1 to TRBJ2-7; 7 bases match TRBD2. The germline CDR1 and CDR2 sequences are MNHNS and SASEGT. The CDR3 is 15 amino acids. With 2 bases clipped from V and 2 bases from J, the junction kept 6 bases outside the gene matches. CDR3 DNA sequence: TGTGCCAGCAGTGAATGGCCAGCGGGAACCTACGAGCAGTACTTC. This gives the protein CASSEWPAGTYEQYF.

The chain uses TRBV14 and TRBJ2-3; D possibly corresponds to TRBD1 (5 bases). V was pared by 2 bases and J by 2 bases, with 11 bases between. Per germline, CDR1 SGHDN and CDR2 FVKESK. CDR3 length equals 15 residues. As DNA, the CDR3 is TGTGCCAGCAGCCAACAGGGATCTGTCACAGATACGCAGTATTTT. It encodes CASSQQGSVTDTQYF.

This CDR3 is CAFRRGGTDTQYF. The CDR3 DNA is TGTGCCTTCCGAAGGGGGGGTACAGATACGCAGTATTTT. V usage is TRBV30 and J usage is TRBJ2-3, with D possibly matching TRBD2 (7 bases). Germline V gene lookup returns CDR1 GTSNPN and CDR2 SVGIG (reference sequence). With 7 bases removed from V and 3 bases from J, the gap between germline ends came to 14 bases. CDR3 length: 13 residues.

This sequence joins TRBV30 and TRBJ2-5; TRBD2 aligns across 7 bases. CDR3 length equals 15 residues. Losses at the gene ends were 0 bases for V and 2 bases for J; bases not matched to a gene: 6. Looked up from germline, CDR1 is GTSNPN and CDR2 is SVGIG (reference sequence). This chain's CDR3 is CAWSVRAREQETQYF. As DNA, the CDR3 is TGTGCCTGGAGTGTAAGGGCGCGGGAGCAAGAGACCCAGTACTTC.

The chain joins TRBV6-6 to TRBJ1-5, with no clear D. This CDR3 spans 15 amino acids. The germline V gene has CDR1 MNHNY and CDR2 SVGAGI (reference sequence). Between the trimmed V and J ends, which lost 3 bases and 0 bases, there was a span of 9 bases. The CDR3 loop is CASSYSRYSNQPQHF. CDR3 nucleotides: TGTGCCAGCAGTTATTCTCGGTATAGCAATCAGCCCCAGCATTTT.

The rearrangement uses TRBV7-2 and TRBJ2-7, with D possibly being TRBD2 (5 bases). The V end lost 6 bases, the J end lost 5 bases, and 14 bases lay between the germline ends. Germline loops: CDR1 SGHTA, CDR2 FQGNSA. CDR3 length: 13 amino acids. In nucleotides, the CDR3 is TGTGCCAGCAGGAGGGTGGGTGAGAACGAGCAGTACTTC. Translation gives CASRRVGENEQYF.

This chain uses TRBV4-1 with TRBJ2-1, with 7 positions matching TRBD2. V gave up 0 bases and J gave up 0 bases; unmatched junction bases: 8. Germline V gives CDR1 MGHRA, CDR2 YSYEKL. The CDR3 sequence is 18 residues long. As DNA, the CDR3 is TGCGCCAGCAGCCAAGATCCCTCACGGACTAGCTCCTACAATGAGCAGTTCTTC. It codes for CASSQDPSRTSSYNEQFF.